This entry concerns a single T cell receptor beta chain. The antigen it binds to is not known. Base qualities were left out, and no much larger clone turns up one base away. V is pared back by 4 bases and J by 3 bases, with 13 bases lying between the germline termini. Taken from cysteine to phenylalanine, the CDR3 has 15 residues. Just the 45-base CDR3 DNA is kept, in frame starting at base 1. CDR1 is given as MNHEY and CDR2 as SVGAGI, both from the germline V gene. The sample comes from a study of T cell responses to AZD1222 COVID-19 vaccine (dated by TCRdb to the early 2020s). Study-level background: AZD1222 recipients with second doses at about 4 weeks or about 12 weeks were pooled, because spike-specific TCR depth and breadth did not differ between schedules. A total of about 240 trial participants underwent TCR sequencing, of whom 207 received two doses of AZD1222 and some 25 received two doses of the MenACWY control vaccine. Trial participants were enrolled by age into 18-55, 56-69 and 70-plus year subgroups, with approximately 150, 30 and 60 TCR-sequenced participants respectively.

The full study reports these points: After two AZD1222 doses, both the breadth and the depth of spike-specific TCRs were significantly higher than at day 0 and than in MenACWY recipients. The 56-69-year group was small, and its depth increase did not reach significance, likely because of low power. Because no samples from the day 14 peak response were available, repertoires could be characterized only after the peak T cell response. The whole spike protein was spanned by vaccine-associated CD4 TCRs, and dominant responses were seen in regions 160-218 and 743-854. Most participants were white British and females outnumbered males, and the authors suggested that clonal diversity may have been underestimated. Conclusions about previously exposed vaccinees are limited, since just a handful of AZD1222 recipients were seropositive for SARS-CoV-2 at baseline. Reportedly, almost half of the unique spike-specific TCRs recognized epitopes lying outside the regions that are mutated in the B.1.351 and B.1.1.7 variants.

The CDR3 regions of human TCRbeta chains were analyzed by immunosequencing. For the original study's pipeline: TCRs in the repertoires were compared against a reference library of SARS-CoV-2-specific TCRs that had been generated with the MIRA antigen-specificity platform. Breadth was defined as the fraction of unique TCRs that were SARS-CoV-2-associated. Depth was defined as the fraction of total T cells that were SARS-CoV-2-associated. Each spike-specific TCR was assigned to its reactive spike region and to a CD4 or CD8 class using the MIRA data. Log10-transformed breadth and depth values were compared by one-way ANOVA with Sidak's multiple comparisons tests. TCRdb carries this immuneACCESS record with in-frame sequences only. Its versions omit some clonotypes, under half of them owing to an unresolved V gene in the studies checked, with the rest unexplained. V, J and clone size reflect that table, while D and trimming were determined from the DNA. This sample is represented by about 100,000 clones; about 86% of them were singletons. Of the sample, approximately 3.3% is held by the ten largest clones.

The time point label of this sample denotes: baseline before first vaccination. Vaccinee samples came from UK trials COV001 and COV002, including a single-blind randomized controlled phase 2/3 trial of AZD1222 (ChAdOx1 nCoV-19) in healthy adults. For TCRbeta chain sequencing, PBMC samples were collected from trial participants at day 0 and at day 28 after the second dose. This TCR was sampled from an adult in good health. In this chain, TRBV6-5 is recombined with TRBJ2-1, with the D gene uncertain. This specimen was peripheral blood, taken on day 0 of AZD1222 vaccination. The DNA reads TGTGCCAGCAGTTCCGGGTGGAACAGCTACAATGAGCAGTTCTTC. Its translation reads: CASSSGWNSYNEQFF.